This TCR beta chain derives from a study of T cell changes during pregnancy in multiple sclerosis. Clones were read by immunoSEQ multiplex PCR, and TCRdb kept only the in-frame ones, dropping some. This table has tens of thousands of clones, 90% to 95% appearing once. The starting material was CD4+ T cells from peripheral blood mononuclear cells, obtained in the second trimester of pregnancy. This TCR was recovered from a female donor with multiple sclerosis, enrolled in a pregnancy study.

The CDR3 loop reads CASRIGVLPYNEQFF. Written as DNA, the CDR3 is TGCGCCAGCAGGATCGGGGTATTACCCTACAATGAGCAGTTCTTC. The chain combines TRBV5-1 with TRBJ2-1; a weak D match, TRBD2 (5 bases). The V gene's germline CDR1 is SGHRS and CDR2 YFSETQ. V lost 5 bases and J 2 bases, leaving 14 bases between the germline ends. The CDR3 has 15 residues.